The 16 T cell receptor beta chains given below trace back to one sample, sequenced in a study of T-cell reconstitution after alpha-beta-depleted transplantation in children. Library preparation (for TCRbeta) was performed with unique molecular identifiers. Each CDR3 protein is one row after TCRdb ran MiXCR on the PCR reads. Among a few hundred thousand distinct CDR3 sequences listed, 9% to 12% were seen once. The sample in question was PBMCs from the stem cell graft donor, obtained from the stem cell graft. These receptors originate from a human donor who donated a stem cell graft to a child with acute lymphoblastic leukemia.

This clonotype has just a few counts. V is TRBV28 and J is TRBJ2-7; 8 bases fit TRBD1. CDR3 length: 15 residues. V gave up 10 bases and J gave up 4 bases; unmatched junction bases: 15. Germline loops: CDR1 MDHEN, CDR2 SYDVKM. The CDR3 here is CANSGLGQGVYEQYF. In DNA, the CDR3 is TGTGCCAACTCTGGGCTCGGACAGGGTGTGTACGAGCAGTACTTC.

The genes are TRBV5-1 and TRBJ2-1, with D perhaps TRBD2 (6 bases). Germline V gene data show CDR1 as SGHRS and CDR2 as YFSETQ. This CDR3 has 16 residues. V was shortened by 3 bases and J by 6 bases, with 19 bases between the two germline ends. CDR3 in amino acids: CASSSSGTWGPNEQFF. The CDR3 region has the DNA TGCGCCAGCAGCTCATCGGGGACTTGGGGCCCCAATGAGCAGTTCTTC.

V and J are TRBV4-3 and TRBJ1-1, with TRBD1 matching 10 bases. CDR3 length: 16 amino acids. The junction had 5 bases not matched to a gene; V was cut back by 1 base and J by 3 bases. The germline CDR1 and CDR2 sequences are LGHNA and YSLEER. The CDR3 coding sequence is TGCGCCAGCAGCCAAGGACAGGGGGCTGGAGACACTGAAGCTTTCTTT. It yields the protein CASSQGQGAGDTEAFF.

There are many counts of this clonotype. The V call is TRBV4-3, the J call TRBJ2-1; D call uncertain. Between the trimmed V and J ends, which lost 3 bases and 12 bases, there was a span of 15 bases. CDR1 and CDR2 from the germline V gene are LGHNA and YSLEER. The CDR3 loop spans 13 amino acids. CDR3: CASSQDASAGQFF. For the CDR3, the DNA is TGCGCCAGCAGCCAGGACGCTTCCGCTGGGCAGTTCTTC.

The chain uses TRBV7-3 and TRBJ2-5; D is uncertain. Looked up from germline, CDR1 is SGHTA and CDR2 is FQGTGA. CDR3 size: 14 residues. The V end was cut by 3 bases, the J end by 5 bases, with 13 bases between. This CDR3 reads CASSFSGRLETQYF. In nucleotides, the CDR3 is TGTGCCAGCAGCTTCTCTGGTCGACTGGAGACCCAGTACTTC.

The V and J genes are TRBV7-9 and TRBJ2-5; D may match TRBD1 or TRBD2 (5 bases each). V was clipped by 1 base and J by 2 bases, with 8 bases between them. Germline CDR1 reads SEHNR; CDR2 reads FQNEAQ (reference sequence). The length of the CDR3 is 14 residues. CDR3 DNA: TGTGCCAGCAGCTTAGGGGGGATTCAAGAGACCCAGTACTTC. Protein product: CASSLGGIQETQYF. The complete variable domain, with remaining parts taken from reference TRBV7-9 and TRBJ2-5, reads DTGVSQNPRHKITKRGQNVTFRCDPISEHNRLYWYRQTLGQGPEFLTYFQNEAQLEKSRLLSDRFSAERPKGSFSTLEIQRTEQGDSAMYLCASSLGGIQETQYFGPGTRLLVL.

This sequence joins TRBV4-2 and TRBJ2-3; 10 bases are shared with TRBD2. CDR3 size: 16 residues. Looked up from germline, CDR1 is LGHNA and CDR2 is YNFKEQ. V lost 0 bases to trimming and J lost 11 bases; unmatched junction nucleotides: 11. This chain's CDR3 is CASSQDPGLAASGQYF. The CDR3 DNA follows: TGTGCCAGCAGCCAAGATCCAGGACTAGCGGCTTCGGGGCAGTATTTT.

The chain has TRBV12-3 or TRBV12-4 and TRBJ2-2; 7 bases are shared with TRBD1. V trimming: 4 bases; J trimming: 5 bases; junction bases outside the gene matches: 7. The CDR3 runs 15 residues. The CDR3 sequence is CASSSTGAGTGELFF. The CDR3 DNA reads as TGTGCCAGCAGTTCCACAGGGGCAGGGACCGGGGAGCTGTTTTTT.

This clonotype occurred many times. V is TRBV29-1 and J is TRBJ2-1; D ambiguous. CDR1 is SQVTM and CDR2 is ANQGSEA in the germline V gene. CDR3 size: 16 residues. V was shortened by 2 bases and J by 2 bases, with 16 bases between the two germline ends. CDR3 loop: CSVERVPRSAYNEQFF. CDR3 DNA sequence: TGCAGCGTTGAAAGGGTCCCTAGAAGCGCCTACAATGAGCAGTTCTTC.

This clonotype was recorded a few times. The V gene is TRBV7-6, the J gene TRBJ1-5, with D possibly being TRBD1 (5 bases). Germline V gene data show CDR1 as SGHVS and CDR2 as FNYEAQ. Trimming left V 3 bases short and J 5 bases short, with 8 bases between. This CDR3 region has 13 residues. CDR3 residues: CASSFEGDQPQHF. CDR3 in DNA: TGTGCCAGCAGCTTTGAAGGGGATCAGCCCCAGCATTTT.

In its sample, this clonotype was seen many times. The chain couples TRBV6-1 to TRBJ1-1, with a possible D match to TRBD1 (6 bases). Trimming removed 4 bases at V and 3 bases at J, with 12 bases between. Germline-derived CDR1 and CDR2 are MNHNS and SASEGT. The CDR3 length is 14 residues. CDR3 sequence reads: CASSVAGGDTEAFF. DNA of the CDR3: TGTGCCAGCAGTGTTGCGGGGGGCGACACTGAAGCTTTCTTT.

This sequence joins TRBV15 and TRBJ2-5, with D unresolved. V was cut by 1 base and J by 1 base, with 10 bases left in between. Germline CDR1 reads LNHNV; CDR2 reads YYDKDF (reference sequence). The CDR3 has 15 residues. CDR3 nucleotides: TGTGCCACCAGCAGAGGGCTGACACCCCAAGAGACCCAGTACTTC. It translates to CATSRGLTPQETQYF.

This CDR3 reads CASRSGTIGTQYF. The CDR3 DNA sequence: TGTGCCAGCAGATCCGGGACTATTGGGACCCAGTACTTC. This sequence joins TRBV11-2 and TRBJ2-5; 7 bases are a match to TRBD2. With V trimmed by 6 bases and J by 7 bases, 8 bases remained unmatched. CDR1 is SGHAT and CDR2 is FQNNGV in the germline V gene. This CDR3 is 13 amino acids long.

This clonotype has a count of ten or more. V and J are TRBV29-1 and TRBJ1-1, with D unresolved. The V end lost 4 bases, the J end lost 6 bases, and 12 bases lay between the germline ends. Germline V gene lookup returns CDR1 SQVTM and CDR2 ANQGSEA. CDR3 length: 12 residues. DNA for the CDR3: TGCAGCGTTGCGGAGGGAGGCGCTGAAGCTTTCTTT. Protein sequence: CSVAEGGAEAFF.

The table lists this clonotype with a few counts. The V and J genes are TRBV6-6 and TRBJ1-5; D not resolved. V was shortened by 9 bases and J by 2 bases, with 11 bases between the two germline ends. The germline V gene encodes CDR1 MNHNY and CDR2 SVGAGI (reference sequence). This CDR3 spans 13 amino acids. The CDR3, as DNA: TGTGCCAGTCGGTGGATGGGCAATCAGCCCCAGCATTTT. As protein: CASRWMGNQPQHF.

This clonotype was recorded at least ten times. The chain carries TRBV25-1 and TRBJ1-1; D may be TRBD1 (5 bases). Trimming removed 2 bases at V and 7 bases at J, with 17 bases between. This CDR3 region has 15 residues. Germline CDR1 and CDR2: MGHDK and SYGVNS. CDR3 nucleotide sequence: TGTGCCAGCAGTGAAACGGGACTACCCACCATTGAAGCTTTCTTT. Translating gives CASSETGLPTIEAFF.